The T cell receptor beta chain described here comes from a study of TIL therapy for anti-PD-1-resistant metastatic lung cancer. Study details: Median patient age was approximately 58, ranging 38-75 years. Tumors carried a median about 1.5 non-synonymous mutations per megabase.

Points from the study as a whole: The cohort had more treatment-naive, never-smoker and oncogene-addicted patients than typical. TIL clonotype persistence in blood showed no apparent association with response.

This was the immunoSEQ v3 assay. The method was immunoSEQ multiplex PCR; TCRdb's version includes in-frame clones alone and lacks a portion of them. This sample has some 37,000 clones; 73% occur once, and the top ten carry about 6%. The time point denotes: pre-treatment sample, taken before nivolumab and TIL therapy. The germline V gene encodes CDR1 SGHRS and CDR2 YFSETQ. Trimming stripped 4 bases from V and 7 bases from J, with 12 bases between. This CDR3 comprises 14 residues. This clone has more than one count but fewer than ten. Its antigen is unidentified. The sequence was collected from a person aged 25-85 years with non-small cell lung cancer. The chain has TRBV5-1 and TRBJ1-6; the D gene is possibly TRBD1 (5 bases). This specimen consisted of blood, obtained at baseline. CDR3: CASSPGTQNSPLHF. DNA of the CDR3: TGCGCCAGCAGCCCCGGGACCCAAAATTCACCCCTCCACTTT.